This is a list of T cell receptor beta chains from one sample in a study of blood T cell repertoires in COVID-19. Sequenced by immunoSEQ multiplex PCR; TCRdb stores in-frame clones only, minus some. The sample holds some 60,000 clones, over 75% seen once. Sequenced input: peripheral blood. These receptors were taken from a man in his 60s with acute or convalescent COVID-19. Each CDR3 is given with its conserved first and last residue. The D gene is left open where the match is weak. Only part of the rows carry a size: once, few, many, or a class if the clone is expanded.

J: TRBJ1-1; V: TRBV7-2; D: .; size: .; CDR3: CASRPQGYTEAFF; DNA: TGTGCCAGCAGACCCCAGGGATACACTGAAGCTTTCTTT
J: TRBJ1-2; V: TRBV19; D: TRBD1; size: .; CDR3: CASRKRPGTGYEGYTF; DNA: TGTGCCAGTAGGAAACGCCCCGGGACAGGGTACGAAGGCTACACCTTC
J: TRBJ2-3; V: TRBV11-2; D: TRBD2; size: .; CDR3: CASSLGGLAGVTDTQYF; DNA: TGTGCCAGCAGCTTAGGGGGGCTAGCGGGGGTCACAGATACGCAGTATTTT
J: TRBJ2-3; V: TRBV30; D: TRBD2; size: few; CDR3: CAWSRNSGGADTQYF; DNA: TGTGCCTGGAGTAGGAATAGCGGGGGGGCAGATACGCAGTATTTT
J: TRBJ2-7; V: TRBV6-1; D: TRBD2; size: .; CDR3: CASSEGLAGPYEQYF; DNA: TGTGCCAGCAGTGAAGGACTAGCGGGGCCCTACGAGCAGTACTTC
J: TRBJ2-7; V: TRBV7-3; D: TRBD1; size: .; CDR3: CASSSGTGRSYEQYF; DNA: TGTGCCAGCAGCTCCGGGACAGGCCGCTCCTACGAGCAGTACTTC
J: TRBJ1-1; V: TRBV12-3/TRBV12-4; D: .; size: .; CDR3: CASSTAAEAFF; DNA: TGTGCCAGCAGCACCGCGGCCGAAGCTTTCTTT
J: TRBJ2-2; V: TRBV9; D: .; size: few; CDR3: CASSPQSADGELFF; DNA: TGTGCCAGCAGCCCCCAATCGGCGGACGGGGAGCTGTTTTTT
J: TRBJ1-1; V: TRBV4-1; D: .; size: .; CDR3: CASSQEPRVEAFF; DNA: TGCGCCAGCAGCCAAGAGCCGCGGGTTGAAGCTTTCTTT
J: TRBJ1-2; V: TRBV19; D: .; size: .; CDR3: CASSIRDRSNYGYTF; DNA: TGTGCCAGTAGTATTCGCGACAGATCTAACTATGGCTACACCTTC
J: TRBJ1-2; V: TRBV14; D: TRBD1; size: .; CDR3: CASSPRDRMNYGYTF; DNA: TGTGCCAGCAGCCCTCGGGACAGGATGAACTATGGCTACACCTTC
J: TRBJ1-4; V: TRBV28; D: .; size: .; CDR3: CASGPGERKLFF; DNA: TGTGCCAGCGGACCGGGAGAGAGGAAACTGTTTTTT
J: TRBJ1-5; V: TRBV6-6; D: .; size: .; CDR3: CASTNPGEGQPQHF; DNA: TGTGCCAGCACCAATCCAGGGGAAGGTCAGCCCCAGCATTTT
J: TRBJ2-7; V: TRBV5-4; D: TRBD1; size: .; CDR3: CASSIQGEFSYEQYF; DNA: TGTGCCAGCAGCATTCAGGGGGAATTCTCCTACGAGCAGTACTTC
J: TRBJ1-3; V: TRBV28; D: .; size: .; CDR3: CASSTRNTIYF; DNA: TGTGCCAGCAGCACAAGAAACACCATATATTTT
J: TRBJ1-2; V: TRBV5-8; D: .; size: .; CDR3: CASSLTANYGYTF; DNA: TGTGCCAGCAGCCTGACAGCTAACTATGGCTACACCTTC
J: TRBJ1-2; V: TRBV12-5; D: .; size: .; CDR3: CASGREGQPYGYTF; DNA: TGTGCTAGTGGGCGAGAAGGACAGCCCTATGGCTACACCTTC
J: TRBJ2-3; V: TRBV2; D: TRBD1; size: .; CDR3: CASRDRGTDTQYF; DNA: TGTGCCAGCAGAGACAGGGGGACAGATACGCAGTATTTT
J: TRBJ1-2; V: TRBV2; D: TRBD1; size: .; CDR3: CASGGTGGVRDGYTF; DNA: TGTGCCAGCGGTGGGACAGGGGGCGTGAGGGATGGCTACACCTTC
J: TRBJ2-1; V: TRBV6-1; D: TRBD2; size: .; CDR3: CASSEQGLAGGSRFF; DNA: TGTGCCAGCAGTGAACAGGGACTAGCGGGGGGTTCGAGGTTCTTC
J: TRBJ1-1; V: TRBV19; D: .; size: .; CDR3: CASSIVPNTEAFF; DNA: TGTGCCAGTAGTATAGTCCCTAACACTGAAGCTTTCTTT
J: TRBJ2-7; V: TRBV5-5; D: .; size: few; CDR3: CASSLNWDTFYEQYF; DNA: TGTGCCAGCAGCTTGAATTGGGACACCTTTTACGAGCAGTACTTC
J: TRBJ1-1; V: TRBV5-1; D: TRBD1; size: .; CDR3: CASSSTGTGATEAFF; DNA: TGCGCCAGCAGTTCAACCGGGACAGGGGCCACTGAAGCTTTCTTT
J: TRBJ2-1; V: TRBV19; D: TRBD2; size: .; CDR3: CASSFRTTSGYNEQFF; DNA: TGTGCCAGTAGTTTTAGAACGACTAGCGGATACAATGAGCAGTTCTTC
J: TRBJ1-6; V: TRBV6-1; D: TRBD1; size: .; CDR3: CASSEGQGTRYRSF; DNA: TGTGCCAGCAGTGAGGGACAGGGCACCCGTTATCGCTCCTTT
J: TRBJ1-6; V: TRBV30; D: TRBD1; size: .; CDR3: CAWSGGGSYNSPLHF; DNA: TGTGCCTGGTCAGGGGGTGGTTCCTATAATTCACCCCTCCACTTT
J: TRBJ1-6; V: TRBV19; D: TRBD1; size: .; CDR3: CAARTSGQTLNNSPLHF; DNA: TGTGCCGCCCGGACCTCGGGACAGACGTTGAATAATTCACCCCTCCACTTT
J: TRBJ1-2; V: TRBV5-8; D: .; size: .; CDR3: CASSLTGPWGLHGYTF; DNA: TGTGCCAGCTCCTTGACAGGTCCATGGGGTTTGCATGGCTACACCTTC
J: TRBJ2-3; V: TRBV20-1; D: .; size: .; CDR3: CSASLRRGADTDTQYF; DNA: TGCAGTGCTAGTCTACGCCGGGGGGCCGATACAGATACGCAGTATTTT
J: TRBJ2-5; V: TRBV11-2; D: .; size: once; CDR3: CASSLQGGYQETQYF; DNA: TGTGCCAGCAGCTTACAAGGCGGGTATCAAGAGACCCAGTACTTC
J: TRBJ2-1; V: TRBV5-1; D: .; size: .; CDR3: CASSSDTGNEQFF; DNA: TGCGCCAGCAGCTCCGATACAGGGAATGAGCAGTTCTTC
J: TRBJ2-7; V: TRBV7-3; D: TRBD1; size: .; CDR3: CASSFKGDSSYEQYF; DNA: TGTGCCAGCAGCTTCAAAGGGGACAGCTCCTACGAGCAGTACTTC
J: TRBJ1-2; V: TRBV7-6; D: .; size: .; CDR3: CASSHFYGYTF; DNA: TGTGCCAGCAGCCACTTCTATGGCTACACCTTC
J: TRBJ2-2; V: TRBV29-1; D: TRBD1; size: .; CDR3: CSVRQGTATGELFF; DNA: TGCAGCGTTAGACAGGGAACCGCCACCGGGGAGCTGTTTTTT
J: TRBJ1-4; V: TRBV6-5; D: .; size: .; CDR3: CAISPDSRPGKLFF; DNA: TGTGCCATTTCCCCGGACAGCCGGCCTGGGAAACTGTTTTTT
J: TRBJ1-3; V: TRBV18; D: .; size: .; CDR3: CASSLAVSGNTIYF; DNA: TGTGCCAGCTCACTAGCGGTGTCTGGAAACACCATATATTTT
J: TRBJ2-1; V: TRBV30; D: TRBD1; size: once; CDR3: CAWSVPPRDRGTLKQFF; DNA: TGTGCCTGGAGTGTACCCCCCCGGGACAGGGGAACTCTAAAGCAGTTCTTC
J: TRBJ1-1; V: TRBV28; D: .; size: .; CDR3: CASTRTTGTSNYYVEAFF; DNA: TGTGCCAGCACCCGTACAACCGGGACAAGCAACTACTACGTTGAAGCTTTCTTT
J: TRBJ1-2; V: TRBV7-9; D: .; size: .; CDR3: CASSPGGLGYTF; DNA: TGTGCCAGCAGCCCCGGGGGGCTCGGCTACACCTTC